The subject of this entry is one TCR beta chain. Its cognate antigen has yet to be identified. No base quality information exists; no much larger clone differs at one position. The cohort consisted of some 730 healthy bone marrow donors. All cohort members were sampled while nominally healthy, although unrecorded immune exposures were likely present. The donor was CMV seronegative and belonged to the group of several hundred seronegative cohort members. Each donor provided a peripheral blood sample, and peripheral blood mononuclear cells were used for TCR beta sequencing. Genomic DNA was extracted from the blood cell samples with the Qiagen DNeasy Blood Extraction Kit. Spanning cysteine to phenylalanine, the CDR3 consists of 14 amino acids. CDR3 DNA only is kept here, 42 bases in frame from base 1. CDR1 SGDLS and CDR2 YYNGEE are derived from the germline V gene. V trim: 4 bases; J trim: 6 bases; unmatched bases: 3.

These data belong to a study of cytomegalovirus exposure and HLA in healthy donors (dated by TCRdb to the late 2010s). The study in broad terms: An earlier analysis of several hundred of the donors reported around 280 Gb of sequence data and approximately 120 million unique TCR beta sequences obtained from about 200 million T cells. An early release that covered roughly 600 HLA-typed donors contained approximately 300 gigabases of sequencing data and some 87 million unique TCR sequences. The genetic ancestry cluster associated with self-reported Caucasian donors included around 76% of the roughly 410 genotyped donors. The study was designed to test whether signatures of past pathogen exposure could be identified by cataloging public T cell receptors. The study used immunosequencing to profile the T cell repertoires of approximately 640 subjects and linked those repertoires to cytomegalovirus serostatus. Along with the 666-subject first cohort, a separate validation cohort of over a hundred different subjects was used. The study combined high-throughput TCR immunosequencing, statistical association of individual TCRs with disease status, and machine learning to predict cytomegalovirus infection status. A later analysis re-analyzed previously published TCR beta repertoires from hundreds of donors and added high-resolution HLA genotyping to study TCR occurrence patterns. Rather than using new phenotypic data, the later analysis identified candidate immune exposures from TCR beta sequences and from how often those sequences occurred across donors. An earlier analysis of 587 of the donors applied high-throughput TCR beta sequencing to assess whether each TCR beta V gene segment acted as functional or pseudogenic. Alongside the repertoire data, information on donor age, sex, ethnicity and CMV serostatus was compiled. A later genetic analysis used genome-wide SNP genotypes for about 55% of the 666 donors, treating that subset as a discovery cohort. All discovery cohort repertoires had been generated using a single sequencing platform. HLA typing included class I and class II loci at four-digit resolution. The number of donors typed differed by locus, with 629-630 for A, B, C, DRB1 and DQB1, roughly 520 for DQA1, under 610 for DPA1, and over 400 for DPB1. A handful of DR-DQ haplotypes were handled as single units for association and clustering because linkage in the cohort was strong. Among several hundred genotyped donors of the cohort, an average of roughly 230,000 unique TCR beta nucleotide sequences was sequenced per donor, of which roughly 18% were non-productive.

Receptor amplification or capture employed the immunoSEQ multiplex PCR assay. For the multiplex PCR, a mixture combining 60 forward primers for TCR Vbeta segments and 13 reverse primers for TCR Jbeta segments was used. The CDR3 region of rearranged TCR beta genes was amplified from genomic DNA with a multiplex PCR assay. The Illumina HiSeq System was used to sequence the amplified TCR beta libraries as 87-base-pair reads. The original methods were these. Across the 700 or so repertoires, a later analysis counted approximately 75 million unique TCR beta chains, 8.5 million to 12 million of which were shared by at least two donors. To remove PCR and sequencing errors, raw reads were error-corrected and collapsed into unique sequences using a nearest-neighbor algorithm that merged closely related sequences. V, D and J gene segments were assigned by aligning CDR3 sequences to IMGT reference sequences. For a sequence to be retained, a match of at least six nucleotides to both a V gene segment and a J gene segment was required. Rearrangements were classified as productive when the CDR3 lacked stop codons and remained in frame with V and J, and all other rearrangements were classified as non-productive. CDR3 was defined according to IMGT convention as the region running from the second conserved V-encoded cysteine to the conserved J-encoded phenylalanine. In an earlier analysis of around 540 of the donors, sequences lacking an unambiguous match to a single V gene segment were excluded. In an earlier analysis of a few hundred of the donors, V segments were called functional above 56.7% productive rearrangements and were called segregating when the between-donor standard deviation exceeded 5%. A statistical classification framework was built for diagnosing cytomegalovirus status from the catalog of TCR beta chain sequences. V and J gene assignment, in a later analysis, came from comparing TCR nucleotide sequences with IMGT/GENE-DB human TR gene sequences. Using the TCRdist pipeline, a later analysis assigned CDR3 sequences along with most-parsimonious VDJ recombination scenarios. In a later analysis, every TCR beta chain was defined by the combination of its CDR3 amino acid sequence and its V-gene family, and reads without a unique V-gene family were dropped. To address suspected cross-contamination and a sequencing artifact, a later analysis removed 592 highly shared, low-generation-probability nucleotide sequences. In a later analysis, a clonal expansion index for each public chain was calculated from normalized within-repertoire ranks of inferred template counts. In a later analysis, generation probabilities were computed with a VDJ recombination model fitted to out-of-frame rearrangements, and the resulting probabilities were checked against IGoR. A later analysis scored TCR-TCR, TCR-HLA and TCR-CMV co-occurrence with hypergeometric tests, applying a repertoire-size bias correction to TCR pairs. To estimate false discovery rates, a later analysis permuted the HLA or CMV assignments 20 times. A later analysis grouped co-occurring TCRs with DBSCAN, adding TCRdist sequence similarity when clustering within HLA-allele-positive subsets. Repertoires with fewer than 30,000 or more than 120,000 public chains were left out of co-occurrence clustering, as were four to six repertoires with anomalous nucleotide sharing. As stored in TCRdb, this immuneACCESS dataset retains in-frame rearrangements with V and J assigned. A fraction of the clones does not appear; measured against another copy, unresolved V genes explain less than half of the discrepancy, and the remainder lacks a known reason. V and J calls plus clone size are reproduced from that table; the DNA served to infer D and trimming. In all, the sample holds about 89,000 clones, and around 74% of those were seen once. The ten largest clones capture around 1.8% of the sample.

Findings and caveats that apply to the study as a whole: According to a later analysis, TCR association rates differed among HLA loci, with DRB1 alleles showing the most associated TCRs and HLA-C alleles showing the fewest. A further reported finding was that TCR beta sequences accurately predicted the HLA-A and HLA-B alleles for most subjects in the first cohort. Specific HLA alleles were associated with 15,000 to 20,000 TCR beta sequences at a false discovery rate of 0.05 in a later analysis. When HLA alleles, especially DR and DQ, strongly co-occurred, TCR associations were difficult to assign to individual alleles. In a later analysis, HLA-associated TCR beta chains showed more clonal expansion and lower generation probabilities than non-associated chains that were equally common. Cytomegalovirus status was reported to be diagnosed by the classifier with high specificity and sensitivity in both the original and validation cohorts. CMV serostatus was the only immune exposure information available for the cohort. A cluster of highly shared sequence variants was judged likely to be a technical artifact of the sequencing pipeline. Most TCR sequences were seen in very few donors, while some public TCRs were found in many individuals. The presence/absence analyses assumed that sequencing depth was roughly uniform across donors, and that assumption may not be true. A later analysis found that most CMV-associated TCR beta chains appeared HLA-restricted, with HLA associations seemingly driven largely by CMV exposure. HLA typing was unavailable for some donors at each locus, so association tests used only the typed subset. A later genetic analysis associated a missense DCLRE1C variant with V-gene and J-gene trimming of TCR beta chains, and an independent cohort replicated the association. Compared with the roughly 670-donor mean, donors in an Asian-associated ancestry cluster had fewer N-insertions in productive TCRs, according to a later genetic analysis. The study listed 150 to 200 TCR beta chains as associated with cytomegalovirus. Correlated functional status among segregating V segments might be attributable to linkage disequilibrium, but an unknown experimental factor could not be ruled out. Broadly in line with IMGT annotations, most TCR beta V segments showed up in productive rearrangements about 90% or about 30% of the time in an earlier analysis of around 550 of the donors. In this cohort, only TCR beta chains were sequenced, and detectable features were limited by the absence of alpha or paired-chain data. Because the 87-base-pair reads could not distinguish some IMGT-functional V segments, including TRBV6-2 and TRBV6-3, those segments were excluded. It was suggested by the authors that the approach could potentially be generalized to other disease states and immunological phenotypes. Because counts were too low, roughly 18 rarely observed V segments, including chromosome 9 orphons, were left out of the earlier analysis of 587 of the donors. A few of the identified cytomegalovirus-associated TCR beta chains were confirmed in vitro to be specific for cytomegalovirus antigens. According to a later analysis, parvovirus B19, influenza, CMV and Epstein-Barr virus appeared linked to several top co-occurrence clusters.

The receptor's source is a male donor in good health and CMV-seronegative. The chain uses TRBV9 and TRBJ1-4, with 10 middle bases fitting TRBD1. What was sequenced was PBMCs. The DNA is as follows: TGTGCCAGCAGCCCCGGGACAGGGGATGAAAAACTGTTTTTT. This is translated as CASSPGTGDEKLFF.